The next 8 T cell receptor beta chains were all read from a single sample in a study of shared clonotypes between healthy human individuals. Measured with immunoSEQ multiplex PCR; TCRdb has only the in-frame clones, and not every one. This sample has some 2.3 million clones, with roughly 93% found just once. The material sequenced was naive CD4+ T cells from PBMCs. Subset described: CD45RA+ positively selected. The receptor source for this set is a young man in good health. Some clones in this sample may be carry-over from other donors' samples.

The chain uses TRBV5-1 and TRBJ2-3, with 8 bases lining up with TRBD1. CDR3 size: 16 residues. The V gene end was trimmed by 3 bases and the J gene end by 3 bases; junction bases not matched to a gene: 9. The V gene's germline CDR1 is SGHRS and CDR2 YFSETQ. This CDR3 reads CASSSAGGRATDTQYF. The CDR3 DNA reads as TGCGCCAGCAGCTCCGCAGGGGGCAGAGCTACAGATACGCAGTATTTT. Full variable domain (rest looked up from reference TRBV5-1 and TRBJ2-3): KAGVTQTPRYLIKTRGQQVTLSCSPISGHRSVSWYQQTPGQGLQFLFEYFSETQRNKGNFPGRFSGRQFSNSRSEMNVSTLELGDSALYLCASSSAGGRATDTQYFGPGTRLTVL.

V is TRBV4-3 and J is TRBJ2-7; no reliable D call. V lost 0 bases and J lost 4, with 10 bases in between. The CDR3 runs 14 residues. Germline CDR1 reads LGHNA; CDR2 reads YSLEER. CDR3 sequence: CASSQEHSLYEQYF. The CDR3 region has the DNA TGCGCCAGCAGCCAAGAACACTCCCTATACGAGCAGTACTTC.

On this clone: The same CDR3 arises from other DNA sequences in this sample as well. The chain uses TRBV6-5 and TRBJ1-1; D is perhaps TRBD1 (5 bases). This CDR3 contains 14 residues. The V end was cut by 5 bases, the J end by 0 bases, with 10 bases between. Germline assignment: CDR1 MNHEY and CDR2 SVGAGI. The CDR3 region has the DNA TGTGCCAGCAGTCGACAGTCCATGAACACTGAAGCTTTCTTT. Translation: CASSRQSMNTEAFF.

The chain is built from TRBV9 and TRBJ2-7; D uncertain. Germline CDR1 SGDLS, CDR2 YYNGEE. The length of the CDR3 is 15 residues. V was trimmed by 4 bases and J by 6 bases, leaving 20 bases between them. The CDR3 protein is CASSSSASLTTEQYF. The CDR3 DNA reads as TGTGCCAGCAGCTCCTCGGCCTCCCTTACTACCGAGCAGTACTTC.

This clone was seen only once. The V call is TRBV11-2, the J call TRBJ1-2; D not resolved. The germline V gene has CDR1 SGHAT and CDR2 FQNNGV. CDR3 size: 15 residues. V lost 5 bases, J lost 1 base, and 14 bases lay in between. CDR3 sequence reads: CASSPSQSLNYGYTF. The CDR3 DNA reads TGTGCCAGCAGCCCCAGCCAATCTCTTAACTATGGCTACACCTTC.

The V and J genes are TRBV11-3 and TRBJ2-1; 7 bases line up with TRBD1. CDR1 SGHNT and CDR2 YENEEA come from the germline V gene. The V segment lost 5 bases and the J segment 8 bases; nucleotides outside the gene matches: 3. The CDR3 loop spans 12 amino acids. The CDR3 is CASSQDRDEQFF. DNA of the CDR3: TGTGCCAGCAGCCAAGACAGGGATGAGCAGTTCTTC.

The V gene is TRBV11-2, the J gene TRBJ1-5; D not resolved. The CDR3 runs to 12 residues. V lost 5 bases, J lost 9 bases, and 11 bases lay in between. CDR1 SGHAT and CDR2 FQNNGV come from the germline V gene. The CDR3 is CASSLSPGPQHF. The CDR3 DNA is TGTGCCAGCAGCCTTTCGCCTGGGCCCCAGCATTTT.

The gene calls are TRBV15 and TRBJ2-1, with D possibly matching TRBD2 (5 bases). The CDR3 consists of 15 residues. CDR1 is LNHNV, CDR2 YYDKDF, per germline (reference sequence). V lost 1 base to trimming and J lost 1 base, with 8 bases between them. DNA for the CDR3: TGTGCCACCAGCAGAGGGACTGCTTCCTACAATGAGCAGTTCTTC. Translation gives CATSRGTASYNEQFF.